Listed below are T cell receptor beta chains from one sample, sequenced in a study of long-term antiretroviral therapy in people with HIV. This table comes from immunoSEQ multiplex PCR, and its TCRdb copy is limited to in-frame clones, with some not included. The sample has approximately 17,000 clones; about four fifths are singletons. The material was unsorted PBMCs, obtained roughly 2.5 years before starting antiretroviral therapy. Every receptor here comes from a woman aged 45-59 years with HIV. Each CDR3 is given with its conserved first and last residue. A D gene is named only where the DNA matches it firmly. Expanded clones are given a class, and other clones once, few, many or no size at all.

v_gene: TRBV6-8
abundance: .
j_gene: TRBJ2-7
d_gene: .
CDR3nt: TGTGCCAGCAGTTACTCGACTATCTCCTACGAGCAGTACTTC
CDR3aa: CASSYSTISYEQYF

v_gene: TRBV6-6
abundance: once
j_gene: TRBJ1-2
d_gene: .
CDR3nt: TGTGCCAGCAGTTACATCGGGCGGGCCCCCTTTTACACCTTC
CDR3aa: CASSYIGRAPFYTF

v_gene: TRBV27
abundance: .
j_gene: TRBJ2-1
d_gene: .
CDR3nt: TGTGCCAGCAGAGAACAGGGAAAGAATGAGCAGTTCTTC
CDR3aa: CASREQGKNEQFF

v_gene: TRBV7-1
abundance: .
j_gene: TRBJ2-7
d_gene: TRBD1
CDR3nt: TGTGCCAGCAGCCCCAGACAGGGCTACGAGCAGTACTTC
CDR3aa: CASSPRQGYEQYF

v_gene: TRBV6-5
abundance: .
j_gene: TRBJ2-7
d_gene: TRBD2
CDR3nt: TGTGCCAGCAGTTACATGGGACTAGCGGAATCCTACGAGCAGTACTTC
CDR3aa: CASSYMGLAESYEQYF

v_gene: TRBV5-4
abundance: .
j_gene: TRBJ1-3
d_gene: .
CDR3nt: TGTGCCAGCAGCTTCGACAGAAACACCATATATTTT
CDR3aa: CASSFDRNTIYF

v_gene: TRBV19
abundance: .
j_gene: TRBJ1-5
d_gene: .
CDR3nt: TGTGCCAGTAGTATAGCCCCCCCGGACAGAGTCAATCAGCCCCAGCATTTT
CDR3aa: CASSIAPPDRVNQPQHF

v_gene: TRBV28
abundance: .
j_gene: TRBJ1-6
d_gene: .
CDR3nt: TGTGCCAGCAGTTTAAACCAAGGGGTGGGTTCACCCCTCCACTTT
CDR3aa: CASSLNQGVGSPLHF

v_gene: TRBV10-3
abundance: .
j_gene: TRBJ1-2
d_gene: .
CDR3nt: TGTGCCATCAGTGAGGGCCTGGCCTATGGCTACACCTTC
CDR3aa: CAISEGLAYGYTF

v_gene: TRBV29-1
abundance: .
j_gene: TRBJ1-1
d_gene: .
CDR3nt: TGCAGCGTTGTAGGGGGAGGGGCTTTCTTT
CDR3aa: CSVVGGGAFF

v_gene: TRBV5-1
abundance: .
j_gene: TRBJ1-2
d_gene: .
CDR3nt: TGCGCCAGCAGCTTACAACAGGGCATGGGTGGCTACACCTTC
CDR3aa: CASSLQQGMGGYTF

v_gene: TRBV7-9
abundance: once
j_gene: TRBJ2-1
d_gene: TRBD2
CDR3nt: TGTGCCAGCAGCGGAACTAGCGGGGGGCCCTACAATGAGCAGTTCTTC
CDR3aa: CASSGTSGGPYNEQFF

v_gene: TRBV7-9
abundance: .
j_gene: TRBJ1-2
d_gene: TRBD1
CDR3nt: TGTGCCAGCAGCCCAGGGGGCGGCGGTGGCTACACCTTC
CDR3aa: CASSPGGGGGYTF

v_gene: TRBV7-7
abundance: .
j_gene: TRBJ1-3
d_gene: .
CDR3nt: TGTGCCAGCAGCTTAGACAGGAGCTCTGGAAACACCATATATTTT
CDR3aa: CASSLDRSSGNTIYF

v_gene: TRBV15
abundance: once
j_gene: TRBJ2-2
d_gene: .
CDR3nt: TGTGCCACCAGTTTCTACGCTACGAACACCGGGGAGCTGTTTTTT
CDR3aa: CATSFYATNTGELFF

v_gene: TRBV5-3
abundance: .
j_gene: TRBJ2-3
d_gene: .
CDR3nt: TGTGCCAGCAGCTACAGCCCCTCAGATACGCAGTATTTT
CDR3aa: CASSYSPSDTQYF

v_gene: TRBV6-1
abundance: .
j_gene: TRBJ2-1
d_gene: TRBD2
CDR3nt: TGTGCCAGCAACCACCTAGCGGGGGGAAACAATGAGCAGTTCTTC
CDR3aa: CASNHLAGGNNEQFF

v_gene: TRBV2
abundance: .
j_gene: TRBJ1-5
d_gene: TRBD1
CDR3nt: TGTGCCAGCAGTCCGGACAGGGGGAGCAATCAGCCCCAGCATTTT
CDR3aa: CASSPDRGSNQPQHF

v_gene: TRBV28
abundance: .
j_gene: TRBJ2-7
d_gene: TRBD1
CDR3nt: TGTGCCAGCAGTTTATCCGGACAGGGGTACTACGAGCAGTACTTC
CDR3aa: CASSLSGQGYYEQYF

v_gene: TRBV5-1
abundance: .
j_gene: TRBJ2-2
d_gene: TRBD1
CDR3nt: TGCGCCAGCAGTTGGACAGGGTCCACCGGGGAGCTGTTTTTT
CDR3aa: CASSWTGSTGELFF

v_gene: TRBV10-2
abundance: few
j_gene: TRBJ2-1
d_gene: .
CDR3nt: TGCGCCAGCAAGGACGCTAGCGAGCAGTTCTTC
CDR3aa: CASKDASEQFF

v_gene: TRBV10-1
abundance: once
j_gene: TRBJ2-3
d_gene: .
CDR3nt: TGCGCCAGCAGTTCACCTAGGGGGCGGGGGCGAAGAGATACGCAGTATTTT
CDR3aa: CASSSPRGRGRRDTQYF

v_gene: TRBV11-1
abundance: .
j_gene: TRBJ1-1
d_gene: .
CDR3nt: TGTGCCAGCAGCACATGGACATGGATGAACACTGAAGCTTTCTTT
CDR3aa: CASSTWTWMNTEAFF

v_gene: TRBV29-1
abundance: .
j_gene: TRBJ2-5
d_gene: .
CDR3nt: TGCAGCGGCCGGACGAGCCAAGAGACCCAGTACTTC
CDR3aa: CSGRTSQETQYF

v_gene: TRBV5-1
abundance: .
j_gene: TRBJ2-7
d_gene: .
CDR3nt: TGCGCCAGCGGCTCGGAACAGGGATCCACCTTGGAGGAGCAGTACTTC
CDR3aa: CASGSEQGSTLEEQYF

v_gene: TRBV9
abundance: .
j_gene: TRBJ2-5
d_gene: TRBD1
CDR3nt: TGTGCCAGCAGCGTGGGACAGGCTCGCAGTGGGGCCCAGTACTTC
CDR3aa: CASSVGQARSGAQYF

v_gene: TRBV27
abundance: .
j_gene: TRBJ1-1
d_gene: .
CDR3nt: TGTGCCATCAGGCCAGGGGTCGGGACTGAAGCTTTCTTT
CDR3aa: CAIRPGVGTEAFF

v_gene: TRBV4-2
abundance: .
j_gene: TRBJ1-4
d_gene: .
CDR3nt: TGTGCCAGCAGCCAAGATCACGGGGGGCGCCGGACTAATGAAAAACTGTTTTTT
CDR3aa: CASSQDHGGRRTNEKLFF

v_gene: TRBV28
abundance: .
j_gene: TRBJ1-5
d_gene: .
CDR3nt: TGTGCCAGCAGTTCGGATCTTGGGAGCAATCAGCCCCAGCATTTT
CDR3aa: CASSSDLGSNQPQHF

v_gene: TRBV13
abundance: .
j_gene: TRBJ2-2
d_gene: .
CDR3nt: TGTGCCAGCAGCTTAGCCCATTTCGACGGAGTTCCCGGGGAGCTGTTTTTT
CDR3aa: CASSLAHFDGVPGELFF

v_gene: TRBV11-2
abundance: .
j_gene: TRBJ1-3
d_gene: .
CDR3nt: TGTGCCAGCAGGGTACAGAGCTCTGGAAACACCATATATTTT
CDR3aa: CASRVQSSGNTIYF

v_gene: TRBV20-1
abundance: .
j_gene: TRBJ2-5
d_gene: .
CDR3nt: TGCAGTGCAAGGATGGAGACCCAGTACTTC
CDR3aa: CSARMETQYF

v_gene: TRBV9
abundance: .
j_gene: TRBJ1-5
d_gene: .
CDR3nt: TGTGCCAGCAGCTCAGGAAGCAATCAGCCCCAGCATTTT
CDR3aa: CASSSGSNQPQHF

v_gene: TRBV5-1
abundance: few
j_gene: TRBJ2-4
d_gene: TRBD1
CDR3nt: TGCGCCAGCAGCTTCGGACAGGGATGGAACATTCAGTACTTC
CDR3aa: CASSFGQGWNIQYF

v_gene: TRBV5-1
abundance: .
j_gene: TRBJ2-5
d_gene: TRBD2
CDR3nt: TGCGCCAGCAGTCAGCGGGGGGGCCGGGAGACCCAGTACTTC
CDR3aa: CASSQRGGRETQYF

v_gene: TRBV7-3
abundance: .
j_gene: TRBJ2-2
d_gene: TRBD2
CDR3nt: TGTGCCAGCAGTATTTCGACTAGCGGGGCGGCCGGGGAGCTGTTTTTT
CDR3aa: CASSISTSGAAGELFF

v_gene: TRBV4-2
abundance: .
j_gene: TRBJ2-7
d_gene: TRBD1
CDR3nt: TGTGCCAGCAGCCTAGGGACAGGGGGCTTAGAGGAGCAGTACTTC
CDR3aa: CASSLGTGGLEEQYF

v_gene: TRBV4-2
abundance: few
j_gene: TRBJ2-2
d_gene: TRBD1
CDR3nt: TGTGCCAGCAGCCAAGATGTCCTCCGGACAGGGCGGACCGGGGAGCTGTTTTTT
CDR3aa: CASSQDVLRTGRTGELFF

v_gene: TRBV15
abundance: few
j_gene: TRBJ1-5
d_gene: .
CDR3nt: TGTGCCACCAGCAGAGCAGGGGTCCGCAATCAGCCCCAGCATTTT
CDR3aa: CATSRAGVRNQPQHF

v_gene: TRBV5-1
abundance: .
j_gene: TRBJ2-3
d_gene: TRBD1
CDR3nt: TGCGCCAGCAGCTTGAACAGGGGTGTACAGTATTTT
CDR3aa: CASSLNRGVQYF

v_gene: TRBV7-3
abundance: .
j_gene: TRBJ2-4
d_gene: TRBD2
CDR3nt: TGTGCCAGCAGCTTAAAAGGCCAACCGACTAGCTGGGGCAAAAACATTCAGTACTTC
CDR3aa: CASSLKGQPTSWGKNIQYF

v_gene: TRBV7-2
abundance: once
j_gene: TRBJ1-1
d_gene: .
CDR3nt: TGTGCCAGCAGCCCTTCTTTGGTTGAAGCTTTCTTT
CDR3aa: CASSPSLVEAFF

v_gene: TRBV19
abundance: .
j_gene: TRBJ2-7
d_gene: TRBD2
CDR3nt: TGTGCCAGTAGTATTGTAGCGGGGGGCGACGAGCAGTACTTC
CDR3aa: CASSIVAGGDEQYF

v_gene: TRBV5-1
abundance: once
j_gene: TRBJ2-3
d_gene: TRBD1
CDR3nt: TGCGCCAGCAGCGTCACCGGGACAGGGGGCACAGATACGCAGTATTTT
CDR3aa: CASSVTGTGGTDTQYF

v_gene: TRBV7-2
abundance: .
j_gene: TRBJ2-5
d_gene: .
CDR3nt: TGTGCCAGCAGTCTCCCCTCTCTGGACGTAGAGACCCAGTACTTC
CDR3aa: CASSLPSLDVETQYF

v_gene: TRBV10-3
abundance: .
j_gene: TRBJ1-5
d_gene: TRBD1
CDR3nt: TGTGCCATCAGTTTAGGACAGGGAACGGCTGGGAATCAGCCCCAGCATTTT
CDR3aa: CAISLGQGTAGNQPQHF

v_gene: TRBV5-4
abundance: .
j_gene: TRBJ1-6
d_gene: .
CDR3nt: TGTGCCAGCAGCGCCGACAGGTTTTATAATTCACCCCTCCACTTT
CDR3aa: CASSADRFYNSPLHF